The clone carrying this T cell receptor beta chain was detected a few times. Sequencing of TCR beta was performed on blood CD8+ and CD4+ T cells. Bulk CD8+ and CD4+ cells came from magnetic negative isolation; CD8+ TEMRA by FACS. RNA amounts of about 0.5 to 1 ug underwent reverse transcription with random hexamers. TCRdb ran MiXCR on the immunoSEQ multiplex PCR reads and lists one entry per CDR3 protein. The table has over 95,000 distinct CDR3 sequences, 85% to 95% seen once. Trimming removed 4 bases from V and 0 bases from J, with 13 bases in between. Germline loops: CDR1 MNHEY, CDR2 SVGEGT. This CDR3 is built from 17 residues. The sample is drawn from a study of CD8 T cells in Susac syndrome.

This receptor was obtained from a human donor in good health. The rearrangement uses TRBV6-2 or TRBV6-3 and TRBJ2-6; a weak D match, TRBD2 (6 bases). Sequences were obtained from CD8+ T cells from PBMCs. CDR3 sequence reads: CASSSKTRGSGANVLTF. The CDR3 DNA reads as TGTGCCAGCAGTTCCAAGACGCGGGGCTCTGGGGCCAACGTCCTGACTTTC.